These 26 T cell receptor beta chains were sequenced from one sample in a study of cytomegalovirus exposure and HLA in healthy donors. The data were produced by immunoSEQ multiplex PCR, yet TCRdb's version contains in-frame clones alone and is incomplete. The sample includes fewer than 80,000 clones, 96% of them seen just once. Sequenced: PBMCs. Receptor source: a woman aged 18-29 years in good health and CMV-seropositive.

The V gene is TRBV28, the J gene TRBJ2-7, with TRBD1 matching over 7 bases. The germline V gene encodes CDR1 MDHEN and CDR2 SYDVKM. The CDR3 is made up of 15 amino acids. With 5 bases clipped from V and 5 bases from J, the junction kept 12 bases outside the gene matches. The DNA for the CDR3 is TGTGCCAGCAGTCTCCCGCAGGGGGATTTTAACGAGCAGTACTTC. Amino acid sequence: CASSLPQGDFNEQYF.

The V gene is TRBV29-1, the J gene TRBJ2-7; 7 positions match TRBD1. The trim removed 5 bases at V and 2 bases at J, leaving 6 bases unmatched. The CDR3 spans 13 residues. The V gene's germline CDR1 is SQVTM and CDR2 ANQGSEA. The CDR3: CSVQGDRPYEQYF. DNA of the CDR3: TGCAGCGTTCAGGGGGACAGACCCTACGAGCAGTACTTC.

The V gene is TRBV30, the J gene TRBJ2-5, with 12 bases that match TRBD2. This CDR3 comprises 14 residues. V trimming: 3 bases; J trimming: 5 bases; junction bases outside the gene matches: 4. Germline V CDR1 and CDR2: GTSNPN, SVGIG (reference sequence). The CDR3 loop is CAWSPTSGRETQYF. The CDR3 DNA sequence: TGTGCCTGGAGCCCCACTAGCGGGAGGGAGACCCAGTACTTC.

This chain connects TRBV10-3 to TRBJ2-1, with D possibly TRBD2 on 5 matching bases. Germline V CDR1 and CDR2: ENHRY, SYGVKD. This CDR3 comprises 14 residues. Trimming cost V 3 bases and J 4 bases, with 10 bases left between them. The CDR3 bases are TGTGCCATCAGTGATACGACGGGATACAATGAGCAGTTCTTC. It translates to CAISDTTGYNEQFF.

The rearrangement links TRBV10-3 to TRBJ2-7; tentatively, D is TRBD2 (5 bases). There are 13 residues in the CDR3. Germline assignment: CDR1 ENHRY and CDR2 SYGVKD. V lost 2 bases and J lost 5, with 10 bases in between. The CDR3 DNA reads TGTGCCATCAGTGAGCGGGGTGTTAACGAGCAGTACTTC. It codes for CAISERGVNEQYF.

Only one count was recorded for this clone. V and J are TRBV5-1 and TRBJ2-7; the match to TRBD2 covers 7 bases. The germline gives CDR1 SGHRS, CDR2 YFSETQ. V was pared by 2 bases and J by 2 bases, with 7 bases of the junction left unmatched. This CDR3 is built from 15 residues. The CDR3 spells CASSLLGDYTYEQYF. CDR3 nucleotide sequence: TGCGCCAGCAGCTTATTGGGGGACTACACCTACGAGCAGTACTTC.

J is TRBJ2-7 and V is TRBV4-3; 9 bases align to TRBD2. Unmatched junction bases numbered 3, after V lost 0 bases and J lost 0 bases. The CDR3 is made up of 16 amino acids. The V gene's germline CDR1 is LGHNA and CDR2 YSLEER. CDR3 loop: CASSQDRTSDSYEQYF. In DNA, the CDR3 is TGCGCCAGCAGCCAAGATCGGACTAGCGACTCCTACGAGCAGTACTTC.

The V and J genes are TRBV30 and TRBJ2-2; 7 bases align to TRBD1. With V trimmed by 2 bases and J by 7 bases, 7 bases remained unmatched. Germline-derived CDR1 and CDR2 are GTSNPN and SVGIG (reference sequence). CDR3 length: 14 amino acids. In DNA, the CDR3 is TGTGCCTGGAGTCGACAGGGTTTACTCGGGGAGCTGTTTTTT. This sequence encodes CAWSRQGLLGELFF.

In its sample, this clone was seen once. The chain joins TRBV19 to TRBJ2-5; possible D gene TRBD2, 5 bases. Germline V gene sequence: CDR1 LNHDA, CDR2 SQIVND (reference sequence). V lost 1 base and J 4 bases, leaving 13 bases between the germline ends. The CDR3 has 15 amino acids. CDR3 amino acids: CASSIGTDFLETQYF. In nucleotides, the CDR3 is TGTGCCAGTAGTATAGGGACGGACTTCCTAGAGACCCAGTACTTC.

This clone was recorded only once. CDR3 loop: CASSLFGAGAFYTGELFF. The CDR3 bases are TGTGCCAGCAGCCTTTTTGGGGCGGGGGCTTTTTACACCGGGGAGCTGTTTTTT. The chain employs TRBV7-2 and TRBJ2-2; maybe TRBD2 (7 bases). CDR1 is SGHTA, CDR2 FQGNSA, per germline. Trimming removed 5 bases from V and 3 bases from J, with 22 bases in between. The CDR3 contains 18 residues.

The CDR3 nucleotides are TGTGCCAGTAGCGGGAGGGCCTTCTACGAGCAGTACTTC. Amino acids: CASSGRAFYEQYF. The V and J genes are TRBV19 and TRBJ2-7, with 8 bases that match TRBD2. There are 13 residues in the CDR3. Germline loops: CDR1 LNHDA, CDR2 SQIVND (reference sequence). Trimming at V came to 6 bases and at J to 3 bases, leaving 4 bases not matched to a gene.

J is TRBJ2-5 and V is TRBV2, with TRBD2 matching 10 bases. J lost 4 bases, V lost 2 bases, and 13 bases had no gene match. CDR1 is SNHLY, CDR2 FYNNEI, per germline. The CDR3 has 18 residues. The CDR3 DNA sequence: TGTGCCAGCAGTGAACGTCCTAGCGGGAGAAATATCGGAGAGACCCAGTACTTC. It translates to CASSERPSGRNIGETQYF.

J is TRBJ2-3 and V is TRBV6-5, with TRBD2 as a possible D gene (6 bases). Germline CDR1 and CDR2: MNHEY and SVGAGI. This CDR3 has 14 residues. Trimming pared 8 bases from V and 3 bases from J, leaving 15 bases between. CDR3 nucleotides: TGTGCCAGCGGTTTGTCTAGCGATACAGATACGCAGTATTTT. This encodes CASGLSSDTDTQYF.

The chain joins TRBV28 to TRBJ2-1, with TRBD2 as a possible D gene (6 bases). There are 14 residues in the CDR3. Germline V gene lookup returns CDR1 MDHEN and CDR2 SYDVKM. The V end lost 2 bases, the J end lost 4 bases, and 9 bases lay between the germline ends. CDR3 sequence (DNA): TGTGCCAGCAGTTTAGGCGGGGTATACAATGAGCAGTTCTTC. Residues: CASSLGGVYNEQFF.

The rearrangement joins TRBV9 to TRBJ2-1; 7 bases fit TRBD2. Trimming at V came to 4 bases and at J to 8 bases, leaving 9 bases not matched to a gene. CDR3 length: 14 residues. Germline V CDR1 and CDR2: SGDLS, YYNGEE. The CDR3 DNA is TGTGCCAGCAGCCCCCGGACTAGTCTGGATGAGCAGTTCTTC. It specifies CASSPRTSLDEQFF.

The V and J genes are TRBV6-5 and TRBJ1-6, with TRBD1 matching over 7 bases. Per the germline V gene, CDR1 is MNHEY and CDR2 is SVGAGI. With V trimmed by 0 bases and J by 8 bases, 4 bases remained unmatched. This CDR3 has 15 amino acids. The CDR3 sequence is CASSYSTGHHSPLHF. Written as DNA, the CDR3 is TGTGCCAGCAGTTACTCGACAGGGCACCATTCACCCCTCCACTTT.

V is TRBV28 and J is TRBJ2-1; 7 bases are a match to TRBD2. J lost 6 bases, V lost 7 bases, and 6 bases had no gene match. Per germline, CDR1 MDHEN and CDR2 SYDVKM. The CDR3 is made up of 13 amino acids. Here the CDR3 reads CASIFGGGNEQFF. CDR3 nucleotide sequence: TGTGCCAGCATTTTTGGGGGGGGCAATGAGCAGTTCTTC.

The table lists this clone with a count of one. The chain couples TRBV18 to TRBJ2-3, with 7 bases identical to TRBD1. The trim removed 0 bases at V and 5 bases at J, leaving 2 bases unmatched. The CDR3 sequence is 14 residues long. Germline assignment: CDR1 KGHSH and CDR2 LQKENI. Written as DNA, the CDR3 is TGTGCCAGCTCACCACCAGGGGGCGAAGATACGCAGTATTTT. Translated: CASSPPGGEDTQYF.

This chain connects TRBV9 to TRBJ2-2; D unclear. The CDR3 spans 15 residues. Germline V gene sequence: CDR1 SGDLS, CDR2 YYNGEE. The ends were cut back, 0 bases at V and 2 bases at J, with 8 bases in the middle. The DNA of the CDR3 is TGTGCCAGCAGCGTAGTCCCTGTTAACACCGGGGAGCTGTTTTTT. Protein sequence: CASSVVPVNTGELFF.

The rearrangement uses TRBV19 and TRBJ2-7, with D possibly matching TRBD2 (6 bases). The V gene's germline CDR1 is LNHDA and CDR2 SQIVND (reference sequence). The CDR3 runs to 13 residues. V lost 5 bases, J lost 3 bases, and 11 bases lay in between. The CDR3 reads CASSPEGGYEQYF. Written as DNA, the CDR3 is TGTGCCAGTAGTCCAGAGGGAGGCTACGAGCAGTACTTC.

This clone was seen just once. The genes are TRBV2 and TRBJ2-3, with 14 bases lining up with TRBD2. The CDR3 has 17 amino acids. Per the germline V gene, CDR1 is SNHLY and CDR2 is FYNNEI. The V gene end was trimmed by 6 bases and the J gene end by 3 bases; junction bases not matched to a gene: 8. DNA of the CDR3: TGTGCCAGCAGGGCCCGGGGACTAGCGGGAGCTACAGATACGCAGTATTTT. Protein: CASRARGLAGATDTQYF.

The rearrangement uses TRBV19 and TRBJ2-3; D might be TRBD2 (5 bases). CDR1 and CDR2 (germline): LNHDA, SQIVND (reference sequence). Trimming took off 3 bases at V and 1 base at J, with 14 bases between the two ends. The CDR3 loop spans 16 amino acids. CDR3 nucleotides: TGTGCCAGTAGTATCTATGGACTGGAAGGCACAGATACGCAGTATTTT. Translated, it gives CASSIYGLEGTDTQYF.

This chain uses TRBV28 with TRBJ1-5, with TRBD1 matching 7 bases. Trimming at V came to 5 bases and at J to 7 bases, leaving 8 bases not matched to a gene. Germline CDR1 and CDR2: MDHEN and SYDVKM. The length of the CDR3 is 14 residues. CDR3 coding DNA: TGTGCCAGCAGTCTCACAGGGGTGGGGCAGCCCCAGCATTTT. Translation: CASSLTGVGQPQHF.

The chain recombines TRBV13 with TRBJ2-5; 9 nucleotides agree with TRBD1. Judging by the DNA end, TRBJ2-7 fits better; the J call may be wrong. The CDR3 consists of 15 residues. From germline, CDR1 is PRHDT and CDR2 FYEKMQ (reference sequence). CDR3 loop: CASSLTGGSSYEQYF. DNA for the CDR3: TGTGCCAGCAGCTTGACAGGGGGGAGCTCCTACGAGCAGTACTTC.

V gene TRBV2 combines with J gene TRBJ1-1; D is perhaps TRBD1 (6 bases). Germline CDR1 SNHLY, CDR2 FYNNEI. Trimming removed 7 bases at V and 0 bases at J, with 12 bases between. This CDR3 region has 14 residues. The CDR3 protein is CASKVGAMNTEAFF. As DNA, the CDR3 is TGTGCCAGCAAGGTGGGGGCGATGAACACTGAAGCTTTCTTT.

This clone is a singleton in its sample. This rearrangement joins TRBV29-1 to TRBJ2-2, with TRBD2 matching 7 bases. CDR1 and CDR2 from the germline V gene are SQVTM and ANQGSEA. There are 14 residues in the CDR3. V dropped 4 bases and J dropped 4; count of bases not matched to a gene: 6. The CDR3 nucleotides are TGCAGCGTTGCTCGCGGGAGTACCACCGGGGAGCTGTTTTTT. Translation gives CSVARGSTTGELFF.